This T cell receptor (beta chain) was sequenced during a study of T cell changes during pregnancy in multiple sclerosis. Germline V gene sequence: CDR1 KGHSH, CDR2 LQKENI. V lost 3 bases to trimming and J lost 0 bases; unmatched junction nucleotides: 1. CDR3 size: 16 residues. In this sample, this clone turned up once. The method was immunoSEQ multiplex PCR; TCRdb's version includes in-frame clones alone and lacks a portion of them. Counted here are around 31,000 clones, 93% occurring once; the ten biggest clones make up roughly 0.4%. The chain recombines TRBV18 with TRBJ2-2; 10 nucleotides align to TRBD2. This specimen was CD4+ T cells from peripheral blood mononuclear cells, taken in the second trimester of pregnancy. The source of this sequence is a female donor with multiple sclerosis, enrolled in a pregnancy study. CDR3: CASSPGLATNTGELFF. Written as DNA, the CDR3 is TGTGCCAGCTCACCGGGACTAGCGACGAACACCGGGGAGCTGTTTTTT.